Listed below are T cell receptor beta chains from one sample, sequenced in a study of human T cells and chemical hapten exposure. MiXCR, applied by TCRdb to the RACE reads, yields one record per CDR3 protein. The data contain roughly 100,000 distinct CDR3 sequences, around 35% of them singletons. The input for sequencing was whole blood, taken in connection with sensitization to the hapten diphenylcyclopropenone (DPC). The source is a man aged 35 to 55 with alopecia areata. Some clones in this sample may be carry-over from other donors' samples. Each CDR3 is given with its conserved first and last residue. A D gene is named only where the DNA matches it firmly.

V: TRBV7-6
J: TRBJ1-6
D: .
CDR3: CASSLGQSYNSPLHF

V: TRBV5-8
J: TRBJ2-3
D: .
CDR3: CASRSTGTGSTDTQYF

V: TRBV12-3/TRBV12-4
J: TRBJ1-6
D: .
CDR3: CASSLITENSPLHF

V: TRBV12-3/TRBV12-4
J: TRBJ1-6
D: TRBD1
CDR3: CASRPTGGGSYNSPLHF

V: TRBV29-1
J: TRBJ2-1
D: TRBD2
CDR3: CSVEGRPGLGNENEQFF

V: TRBV7-9
J: TRBJ2-5
D: .
CDR3: CASSPRDPQETQYF

V: TRBV7-2
J: TRBJ2-2
D: .
CDR3: CASSLAAGTNTGELFF

V: TRBV5-4
J: TRBJ1-1
D: .
CDR3: CASSGDPDREAFF

V: TRBV5-6
J: TRBJ1-6
D: .
CDR3: CASSQDLTGSNSPLHF

V: TRBV29-1
J: TRBJ2-3
D: .
CDR3: CSVDGQSTDTQYF

V: TRBV9
J: TRBJ1-1
D: .
CDR3: CASSVGGESTEAFF

V: TRBV7-8
J: TRBJ1-1
D: TRBD1
CDR3: CASSWDRVQSAMNTEAFF

V: TRBV29-1
J: TRBJ1-5
D: .
CDR3: CSVGGPEQPQHF

V: TRBV7-2
J: TRBJ2-3
D: .
CDR3: CASSHSSVPAQYF

V: TRBV5-1
J: TRBJ2-5
D: .
CDR3: CASSLRTTQETQYF

V: TRBV5-4
J: TRBJ2-5
D: TRBD2
CDR3: CASGSGNQETQYF

V: TRBV10-3
J: TRBJ1-2
D: .
CDR3: CAISGGPGTNYGYTF

V: TRBV6-1
J: TRBJ2-1
D: TRBD2
CDR3: CASSDLGLAGPNEQFF

V: TRBV20-1
J: TRBJ2-3
D: TRBD2
CDR3: CSARAPSGRADTQYF

V: TRBV7-8
J: TRBJ1-6
D: TRBD1
CDR3: CASSLSGGDSPLHF

V: TRBV12-5
J: TRBJ2-2
D: .
CDR3: CASGLGQQGGELFF

V: TRBV5-1
J: TRBJ2-1
D: .
CDR3: CASSLENEQFF